Listed below are T cell receptor beta chains from one sample, sequenced in a study of T cell repertoires in cytomegalovirus infection. TCRdb reanalysed the reads using MiXCR and keeps one entry per CDR3 protein. The repertoire holds a few hundred thousand distinct CDR3 sequences, 20% to 25% seen once, with about 14% in the top ten. Their specific antigens are unknown. Source: cultured PBMCs, taken from culture after CMV antigen stimulation. The receptors here all came from a human donor in good health (CMV status not recorded). Some clones in this sample may be carry-over from other donors' samples. CDR3s include the opening cysteine and the closing phenylalanine or tryptophan. Each record gives: CDR3 DNA, CDR3 protein, clone size, J gene, D gene, V gene. A D gene is named only where the DNA matches it firmly. Size is stated for part of the rows, as once, few or many counts, or as a class when the clone is expanded.

TGTGCCAGCAGCGGTATAGGGGGGACTGAAGCTTTCTTT | CASSGIGGTEAFF | . | TRBJ1-1 | . | TRBV11-2
TGTGCCAGCAGCTCAGGGCACGGTGAGACCCAGTACTTC | CASSSGHGETQYF | many | TRBJ2-5 | . | TRBV7-2
TGTGCCAGTAGTCCCGCTTGGGGACTTAATGAAAAACTGTTTTTT | CASSPAWGLNEKLFF | few | TRBJ1-4 | . | TRBV19
TGTGCCAGCAGCTTCTCAAGCGGGAGGGGCACAGATACGCAGTATTTT | CASSFSSGRGTDTQYF | few | TRBJ2-3 | TRBD2 | TRBV7-2
TGTGCCAGCAGCTTGTTTGCGGGACTGGATGAGACCCAGTACTTC | CASSLFAGLDETQYF | . | TRBJ2-5 | . | TRBV5-5
TGTGCCAGTAGTATAGTCGGGACAATGAACACTGAAGCTTTCTTT | CASSIVGTMNTEAFF | few | TRBJ1-1 | . | TRBV19
TGCAGCGTCTTATCAGGGACGAACACTGAAGCTTTCTTT | CSVLSGTNTEAFF | . | TRBJ1-1 | . | TRBV29-1
TGTGCCAGCAGCTTGGTTCAGGGCCTAGGAGAGACCCAGTACTTC | CASSLVQGLGETQYF | . | TRBJ2-5 | . | TRBV7-2
TGCGCCAGCAGCCAAGTTTTGAGGGCAGGCGGCTACACCTTC | CASSQVLRAGGYTF | few | TRBJ1-2 | . | TRBV4-1
TGTGCCAGCAGCGAGGGATACGCGGGAGAGACCCAGTACTTC | CASSEGYAGETQYF | once | TRBJ2-5 | . | TRBV7-4
TGTGCCAGCAGTTTTGGCGGGAGATGGAACAATGAGCAGTTCTTC | CASSFGGRWNNEQFF | . | TRBJ2-1 | TRBD2 | TRBV27
TGTGCCAGCAGCCCCGAGGGACTAGCGGGAGGGAGTTTCAATGAGCAGTTCTTC | CASSPEGLAGGSFNEQFF | few | TRBJ2-1 | TRBD2 | TRBV7-9
TGTGCCAGCAGTCCGTATTTGACAGGGTCTAACTATGGCTACACCTTC | CASSPYLTGSNYGYTF | . | TRBJ1-2 | TRBD1 | TRBV3-1
TGTGCCAGTAGTTCCCTCGTGAACACCGGGGAGCTGTTTTTT | CASSSLVNTGELFF | many | TRBJ2-2 | . | TRBV19
TGCGCCAGCAGCCGGTTTCTGGGGGCCTACAATGAGCAGTTCTTC | CASSRFLGAYNEQFF | once | TRBJ2-1 | . | TRBV4-1
TGTGCCAGTAGTATAGATCGAACAGGGGGCGAAGCAACTAATGAAAAACTGTTTTTT | CASSIDRTGGEATNEKLFF | . | TRBJ1-4 | TRBD1 | TRBV19
TGTGCCAGCAGCTTTTATGGTCAGGGCCCAGATACGCAGTATTTT | CASSFYGQGPDTQYF | few | TRBJ2-3 | . | TRBV7-2
TGTGCCAGTAGTGCTGGCCCTGGGAGGGACAATCAGCCCCAGCATTTT | CASSAGPGRDNQPQHF | few | TRBJ1-5 | . | TRBV19
TGCAGCGTTGAAGGGGCGAAGTCAAAGTCCTACAATGAGCAGTTCTTC | CSVEGAKSKSYNEQFF | . | TRBJ2-1 | . | TRBV29-1
TGTGCCAGCAGAAGAACCGGGACTAGCGGCGACAATGAGCAGTTCTTC | CASRRTGTSGDNEQFF | . | TRBJ2-1 | TRBD2 | TRBV6-5
TGTGCCTGGAGTTGGGACCGAATGGGGGAAAAACTGTTTTTT | CAWSWDRMGEKLFF | . | TRBJ1-4 | . | TRBV30
TGCGCCAGCAGCCAGGTAGCGGGAGGGGCCGGGGCCAACGTCCTGACTTTC | CASSQVAGGAGANVLTF | many | TRBJ2-6 | TRBD2 | TRBV4-3
TGTGCCAGCTCACCACCGACGAGGAACATTCAGTACTTC | CASSPPTRNIQYF | . | TRBJ2-4 | . | TRBV18
TGTGCCAGCAGCCGGGGCGACAGGGAGAACACTGAAGCTTTCTTT | CASSRGDRENTEAFF | few | TRBJ1-1 | TRBD1 | TRBV27
TGCGCCAGCAGCTGGACAGGGGGCATTGAAAAACTGTTTTTT | CASSWTGGIEKLFF | . | TRBJ1-4 | TRBD1 | TRBV5-1
TGTGCCAGCAGTTTATATTTAGGGGGTGGGACTGAAGCTTTCTTT | CASSLYLGGGTEAFF | . | TRBJ1-1 | . | TRBV27
TGTGCCAGCAGCCGGGGCGTCTCTGGAAACACCATATATTTT | CASSRGVSGNTIYF | . | TRBJ1-3 | . | TRBV7-6
TGCGCCAGCAGCCAACGGACAGGGTATCAGCCCCAGCATTTT | CASSQRTGYQPQHF | . | TRBJ1-5 | TRBD1 | TRBV4-3
TGTGCCAGCAGCCTCGGGACTAGCGGGAGTATAGATACGCAGTATTTT | CASSLGTSGSIDTQYF | . | TRBJ2-3 | TRBD2 | TRBV9
TGTGCCAGCAGCCAATCCGGACAGGGCGGAAACACCATATATTTT | CASSQSGQGGNTIYF | . | TRBJ1-3 | TRBD1 | TRBV3-1
TGTGCCAGCAGAACCCGGTCGGAAGATCAGCCCCAGCATTTT | CASRTRSEDQPQHF | . | TRBJ1-5 | . | TRBV27
TGTGCCAGCAGCACCTCCGGGACTAGGAGCAATGAGCAGTTCTTC | CASSTSGTRSNEQFF | many | TRBJ2-1 | TRBD2 | TRBV12-3/TRBV12-4
TGTGCCAGCAGTGTCGACGGAAACACCATATATTTT | CASSVDGNTIYF | . | TRBJ1-3 | . | TRBV2
TGTGCCAGCAGCCACAAGGGACTAGCGAATTACAATGAGCAGTTCTTC | CASSHKGLANYNEQFF | few | TRBJ2-1 | TRBD2 | TRBV14
TGTGCCAGCAGCTTGTCCAGGGTAATAGTACAAGAGACCCAGTACTTC | CASSLSRVIVQETQYF | few | TRBJ2-5 | . | TRBV7-9
TGTGCCAGCAGCCGTTCAGGGGCCGGGGGAGCTTTCTTT | CASSRSGAGGAFF | many | TRBJ1-1 | . | TRBV7-6
TGTGCCAGCAGTGAATTGGGAATCTACAATGAGCAGTTCTTC | CASSELGIYNEQFF | few | TRBJ2-1 | . | TRBV2
TGTGCCAGCAGCTTAGGTCAGGGGGGTGGGATCACTGAAGCTTTCTTT | CASSLGQGGGITEAFF | many | TRBJ1-1 | TRBD1 | TRBV7-2
TGTGCCAGCCGCACCCCAGGGGACACCGGGGAGCTGTTTTTT | CASRTPGDTGELFF | . | TRBJ2-2 | . | TRBV19
TGCGCCAGCAGCCAAGCCGGGAATGGTGAAGCTTTCTTT | CASSQAGNGEAFF | few | TRBJ1-1 | . | TRBV4-1
TGTGCCAGCAGTTTACTCGATGGGCCGGATGGCTACACCTTC | CASSLLDGPDGYTF | . | TRBJ1-2 | . | TRBV28
TGTGCCAGTAGTATAGGTTCGGACAGGGCCTCCTATGGCTACACCTTC | CASSIGSDRASYGYTF | many | TRBJ1-2 | TRBD1 | TRBV19